The present T cell receptor (beta chain) was sequenced within a study of type 1 regulatory T cells. For the study at large: This in vitro CD4 product, T-allo10, is enriched for Tr1 cells and alloantigen-specific. Study-level findings and limits: Type 1 regulatory T cells had a more restricted TCR repertoire than non-type 1 regulatory T cells.

The germline gives CDR1 MGHRA, CDR2 YSYEKL. V was cut by 0 bases and J by 1 base, with 13 bases left in between. The CDR3 sequence is 17 residues long. Of note for this clonotype: Antigen: not known.

TCRdb used MiXCR to reprocess the reads, holding one entry per CDR3 protein. The table includes more than 60,000 distinct CDR3 sequences, 49% detected once. Sequencing was performed on cultured non-Tr1 T cells, either the whole culture or a sorted T cell fraction (not recorded which). The source of this sequence is a human donor in good health. The V gene is TRBV4-1, the J gene TRBJ1-3; D may be TRBD1 (5 bases). The DNA for the CDR3 is TGCGCCAGCAGCCAAGAGGGGCCCTCTGCTTCTGGAAACACCATATATTTT. Protein: CASSQEGPSASGNTIYF.